The T cell receptor beta chain under discussion was sequenced for a study of tissue T cells after allogeneic stem cell transplantation. General study results and limits: Anatomically similar tissues had similar TCR repertoires within each patient.

The assay was immunoSEQ multiplex PCR, and TCRdb's table has in-frame clones only and misses some. The sample lists some 19,000 clones, about 70% occurring once. To note about this clone: The target antigen is unknown. These gene names are mouse names. The DNA ends 1 residue before the CDR3 does, and the rest of the CDR3 is filled in from the germline J gene.

The J segment lost 3 bases and the V segment lost 3 bases, leaving 5 bases of the junction unmatched. The CDR3 is 15 amino acids. Germline CDR1 and CDR2: NNHNN and SYGAGS (reference sequence). The chain couples TRBV13-2 to TRBJ2-5, with TRBD1 matching 9 bases. Sequencing input: blood. The sequence derives from a female BALB/c mouse in good health. These mice share the MHC haplotype H2-d. Partial CDR3 DNA: TGTGCCAGCGGTGCTTCTGGACAGGGGCAAGACACCCAGTAC. Its translation: CASGASGQGQDTQY. The whole CDR3 reads CASGASGQGQDTQYF.